A selection of T cell receptor beta chains follows, all from one sample in a study of radiotherapy plus CTLA-4 blockade in lung cancer. Measured with immunoSEQ multiplex PCR; TCRdb has only the in-frame clones, and not every one. The table shows tens of thousands of clones, with around 80% occurring only once. The sequenced sample was peripheral blood, obtained from a patient treated with radiotherapy plus ipilimumab. These receptors all come from a human donor with non-small cell lung cancer who had a complete response to radiotherapy plus ipilimumab. Both conserved end residues are part of each CDR3. Each record gives: J gene, clone size, V gene, D gene, CDR3 protein, CDR3 DNA. D genes are given only for firm matches. Size tells how often a clone was seen (once, few, many) or the class of an expanded clone, and some rows leave it out.

TRBJ1-2	NA	TRBV7-2	TRBD1	CASSLDMGGQLLFNYGYTF	TGTGCCAGCAGCTTAGATATGGGGGGACAGTTATTGTTTAACTATGGCTACACCTTC
TRBJ1-2	NA	TRBV30	NA	CAWSVRVNYGYTF	TGTGCCTGGAGTGTCCGGGTTAACTATGGCTACACCTTC
TRBJ2-1	NA	TRBV9	NA	CASSGGERTYNEQFF	TGTGCCAGCAGCGGTGGGGAGCGTACCTACAATGAGCAGTTCTTC
TRBJ2-7	NA	TRBV6-1	NA	CASRLRAPYEQYF	TGTGCCAGCAGACTAAGAGCCCCCTACGAGCAGTACTTC
TRBJ2-3	NA	TRBV19	TRBD2	CASSTLSGARDTQYF	TGTGCCAGTAGTACCTTAAGCGGGGCACGGGATACGCAGTATTTT
TRBJ2-1	NA	TRBV7-2	TRBD2	CASSLVAGVKMNEQFF	TGTGCCAGCAGCCTCGTAGCGGGGGTAAAGATGAATGAGCAGTTCTTC
TRBJ2-5	once	TRBV6-5	TRBD2	CASSYGGGGAGETQYF	TGTGCCAGCAGTTACGGCGGCGGGGGGGCCGGAGAGACCCAGTACTTC
TRBJ2-7	NA	TRBV29-1	TRBD1	CSGGTGEGYEQYF	TGCAGCGGCGGGACAGGCGAAGGCTACGAGCAGTACTTC
TRBJ1-1	NA	TRBV7-2	TRBD1	CASSLGQGSEAFF	TGTGCCAGCAGCTTGGGACAGGGCTCTGAAGCTTTCTTT
TRBJ2-3	NA	TRBV2	TRBD1	CASRSQYRGRTDTQYF	TGTGCCAGCAGGTCTCAATACAGGGGGCGCACAGATACGCAGTATTTT
TRBJ1-1	NA	TRBV15	NA	CATTPRRQNTEAFF	TGTGCCACCACCCCAAGGCGGCAGAACACTGAAGCTTTCTTT
TRBJ1-1	NA	TRBV6-5	NA	CASSYFRVGNTEAFF	TGTGCCAGCAGTTATTTCCGGGTTGGGAACACTGAAGCTTTCTTT
TRBJ2-7	once	TRBV5-1	TRBD1	CASSSGTGLTEQYF	TGCGCCAGCAGCTCCGGGACAGGGCTAACGGAGCAGTACTTC
TRBJ2-5	NA	TRBV4-1	NA	CASSPQQGWGQETQYF	TGCGCCAGCAGCCCCCAACAGGGATGGGGGCAAGAGACCCAGTACTTC
TRBJ2-7	NA	TRBV5-1	NA	CASSLAGLTYEQYF	TGCGCCAGCAGCTTGGCGGGACTCACCTACGAGCAGTACTTC
TRBJ1-1	NA	TRBV7-9	TRBD1	CASSSYRGMNTEAFF	TGTGCCAGCAGCTCGTACAGGGGTATGAACACTGAAGCTTTCTTT
TRBJ1-5	once	TRBV10-2	NA	CASSDVGGGNQPQHF	TGCGCCAGCAGTGATGTGGGGGGGGGCAATCAGCCCCAGCATTTT
TRBJ1-4	NA	TRBV29-1	NA	CSVNFHPEKLFF	TGCAGCGTTAACTTCCATCCTGAAAAACTGTTTTTT
TRBJ2-7	NA	TRBV5-1	TRBD2	CASSLSSGSSYEQYF	TGCGCCAGCAGCTTGTCAAGCGGGAGCTCCTACGAGCAGTACTTC
TRBJ1-4	NA	TRBV11-2	TRBD1	CASSRDRVREKLFF	TGTGCCAGCAGCCGGGACAGGGTTCGTGAAAAACTGTTTTTT
TRBJ1-6	once	TRBV5-4	NA	CASSFRWSNSPLHF	TGTGCCAGCAGCTTTAGATGGTCTAATTCACCCCTCCACTTT
TRBJ2-7	once	TRBV29-1	NA	CSVGGREQYF	TGCAGCGTTGGGGGGCGTGAGCAGTACTTC
TRBJ1-2	NA	TRBV18	NA	CASSLSGTRKTDGYTF	TGTGCCAGCTCACTTTCCGGGACACGGAAGACTGATGGCTACACCTTC
TRBJ1-1	NA	TRBV10-1	TRBD1	CASRPDRVIGTEAFF	TGCGCCAGCAGACCTGACAGGGTTATTGGGACTGAAGCTTTCTTT
TRBJ1-1	NA	TRBV6-6	TRBD1	CASSSMNAGGEAFF	TGTGCCAGCAGTTCCATGAATGCAGGGGGTGAAGCTTTCTTT
TRBJ2-3	once	TRBV6-5	NA	CASSRDNTDTQYF	TGTGCCAGCAGTCGGGACAACACAGATACGCAGTATTTT
TRBJ1-5	NA	TRBV21-1	NA	CASSKSDRENQPQHF	TGTGCCAGCAGCAAGAGTGACAGGGAGAATCAGCCCCAGCATTTT
TRBJ1-2	NA	TRBV19	TRBD1	CASSIDRANYGYTF	TGTGCCAGTAGTATCGACAGGGCGAACTATGGCTACACCTTC
TRBJ2-1	NA	TRBV2	TRBD2	CASSEGLAGVGEQFF	TGTGCCAGCAGTGAAGGGCTAGCGGGAGTGGGTGAGCAGTTCTTC
TRBJ2-1	NA	TRBV10-3	TRBD1	CAIRKTGDDYNEQFF	TGTGCCATCAGAAAGACAGGGGATGACTACAATGAGCAGTTCTTC
TRBJ2-1	NA	TRBV18	NA	CASSPPTGARGYNEQFF	TGTGCCAGCTCACCCCCCACCGGGGCCAGGGGCTACAATGAGCAGTTCTTC
TRBJ2-2	NA	TRBV12-2	NA	CACNWTDNTGELFF	TGTGCATGTAATTGGACAGATAACACCGGGGAGCTGTTTTTT
TRBJ1-2	NA	TRBV6-4	NA	CASSDKTAAGNYGYTF	TGTGCCAGCAGTGACAAGACTGCGGCTGGGAACTATGGCTACACCTTC
TRBJ2-1	NA	TRBV19	NA	CASSILAEQFF	TGTGCCAGTAGTATCCTGGCCGAGCAGTTCTTC
TRBJ2-3	NA	TRBV11-2	NA	CASRGRAADTQYF	TGTGCCAGCAGGGGCAGGGCTGCGGATACGCAGTATTTT
TRBJ2-1	NA	TRBV5-1	NA	CASSSGQGGSYNEQFF	TGCGCCAGCAGCTCCGGACAGGGAGGGTCCTACAATGAGCAGTTCTTC
TRBJ1-1	NA	TRBV29-1	TRBD1	CSVPRGRGRPEAFF	TGCAGCGTTCCTAGGGGGCGCGGACGGCCTGAAGCTTTCTTT
TRBJ1-6	NA	TRBV18	NA	CASSLAGGRVFFSPLHF	TGTGCCAGCTCACTGGCAGGTGGGCGGGTATTCTTCTCACCCCTCCACTTT
TRBJ2-2	once	TRBV30	NA	CAWSYLGLANTGELFF	TGTGCCTGGAGCTACTTGGGACTGGCGAACACCGGGGAGCTGTTTTTT
TRBJ2-1	NA	TRBV11-2	TRBD2	CASSPLAGVGYNEQFF	TGTGCCAGCAGCCCCTTAGCGGGAGTCGGTTACAATGAGCAGTTCTTC
TRBJ1-1	NA	TRBV4-1	TRBD1	CASSQVQGARLNTEAFF	TGCGCCAGCAGCCAAGTTCAGGGGGCTAGGCTGAACACTGAAGCTTTCTTT
TRBJ2-7	NA	TRBV11-2	TRBD2	CASSFSRGDEQYF	TGTGCCAGCAGCTTCTCACGGGGGGATGAGCAGTACTTC
TRBJ1-4	NA	TRBV11-2	NA	CASSGGGYGNEKLFF	TGTGCCAGCAGCGGGGGAGGATATGGTAATGAAAAACTGTTTTTT
TRBJ1-4	NA	TRBV18	NA	CASSPTFLDSATNEKLFF	TGTGCCAGCTCCCCAACCTTCCTCGACAGCGCAACTAATGAAAAACTGTTTTTT
TRBJ1-5	NA	TRBV9	TRBD1	CASSPGDRGGKPQHF	TGTGCCAGCAGCCCCGGGGACAGGGGTGGAAAGCCCCAGCATTTT
TRBJ2-2	NA	TRBV30	NA	CAWGVPGELFF	TGTGCCTGGGGAGTCCCCGGGGAGCTGTTTTTT
TRBJ1-6	NA	TRBV4-3	NA	CASSQDMWLSYNSPLHF	TGCGCCAGCAGCCAAGATATGTGGCTTTCCTATAATTCACCCCTCCACTTT
TRBJ1-3	few	TRBV7-2	NA	CASSRDSVSGNTIYF	TGTGCCAGCAGCCGCGACAGCGTCTCTGGAAACACCATATATTTT